These T cell receptor beta chains were read from a single sample in a study of CD8 T cells in ankylosing spondylitis. TCRdb passed the 5' RACE reads through MiXCR, listing each CDR3 protein once. The sample lists 350,000 to 550,000 distinct CDR3 sequences, 25% to 30% seen once, with roughly 1% in the top ten. The sample taken for sequencing was blood, either unsorted or a sorted T cell fraction (not recorded which). The receptors were gathered from a male donor with ankylosing spondylitis. Both conserved end residues are part of each CDR3. The D gene is left open where the match is weak. Clone size is shown for a subset of rows, as once, few, many or a class of expanded clone.

TRBJ2-1	TRBV20-1	-	TRBD2	TGCAGTGCGGAAAGCGGGAGCAATGAGCAGTTCTTC	CSAESGSNEQFF
TRBJ2-7	TRBV7-2	-	-	TGTGCCAGCAGCATAGGGCGGGTGAACTACGAGCAGTACTTC	CASSIGRVNYEQYF
TRBJ2-1	TRBV20-1	-	TRBD2	TGCAGTGCTAGCCCCTCCCTAGCGGTCTACAATGAGCAGTTCTTC	CSASPSLAVYNEQFF
TRBJ2-2	TRBV20-1	-	TRBD2	TGCAGTGCTAGACACGGACTAGAAGTAACCGGGGAGCTGTTTTTT	CSARHGLEVTGELFF
TRBJ1-4	TRBV25-1	-	TRBD1	TGTGCCAGCAGTTCCTACGGGACAGCTAATGAAAAACTGTTTTTT	CASSSYGTANEKLFF
TRBJ2-7	TRBV5-1	-	-	TGCGCCAGCAGACTGGACGTATCCTCCTCCTACGAGCAGTACTTC	CASRLDVSSSYEQYF
TRBJ2-2	TRBV20-1	-	TRBD2	TGCAGTGCTCCTAGGGGGGTAGCGGGGGACACCGGGGAGCTGTTTTTT	CSAPRGVAGDTGELFF
TRBJ2-2	TRBV7-2	-	-	TGTGCCAGCAGCACGGGACTCCACACCGGGGAGCTGTTTTTT	CASSTGLHTGELFF
TRBJ1-5	TRBV10-3	few	-	TGTGCCATCAGTGAGTTAGACGGGGGAAATCAGCCCCAGCATTTT	CAISELDGGNQPQHF
TRBJ2-2	TRBV3-1	-	-	TGTGCCAGCAGCCAAGAGTGGGATGACACCGGGGAGCTGTTTTTT	CASSQEWDDTGELFF
TRBJ2-7	TRBV7-9	-	TRBD1	TGTGCCAGCAGCTCCCCATATGGGACAGCCTACGAGCAGTACTTC	CASSSPYGTAYEQYF
TRBJ1-2	TRBV4-1	-	-	TGCGCCAGCAGCCCCCGGACGGGCAGGACTAACTATGGCTACACCTTC	CASSPRTGRTNYGYTF
TRBJ2-3	TRBV7-2	-	-	TGTGCCAGCAGCTTTAATAAAAATACGCAGTATTTT	CASSFNKNTQYF
TRBJ2-3	TRBV10-3	few	TRBD2	TGTGCCATCAGTGAAGCGGGAGCGGAAGATACGCAGTATTTT	CAISEAGAEDTQYF
TRBJ1-2	TRBV2	-	TRBD1	TGTGCCAGCAGTGGGGACAGCGCAGCTAACTATGGCTACACCTTC	CASSGDSAANYGYTF
TRBJ2-1	TRBV29-1	-	-	TGCAGCGTTGGGACCACCTACAATGAGCAGTTCTTC	CSVGTTYNEQFF
TRBJ1-4	TRBV5-1	-	TRBD1	TGCGCCAGCAGCATCGGGACAGGGACAACTAATGAAAAACTGTTTTTT	CASSIGTGTTNEKLFF
TRBJ1-1	TRBV5-1	-	-	TGCGCCAGCAGCTTGACCGGGTCTCAGGGATACACTGAAGCTTTCTTT	CASSLTGSQGYTEAFF
TRBJ1-5	TRBV2	few	-	TGTGCCAGCAGTGAAGGGGAAACCCGCAATCAGCCCCAGCATTTT	CASSEGETRNQPQHF
TRBJ1-5	TRBV5-1	-	TRBD1	TGCGCCAGCAGCTCAGGGACAGGGGCCTCCGGGCCCCAGCATTTT	CASSSGTGASGPQHF
TRBJ1-6	TRBV6-5	-	TRBD1	TGTGCCAGCAGTTTAGTTGGGACAGGGGGAAATTCACCCCTCCACTTT	CASSLVGTGGNSPLHF
TRBJ2-1	TRBV4-1	few	-	TGCGCCAGCAGCCAGGCTGGGGGGTGGGAGCAGTTCTTC	CASSQAGGWEQFF
TRBJ2-5	TRBV11-2	-	-	TGTGCCAGCAGCCGACGGCGACCGGGACATAGACAAGAGACCCAGTACTTC	CASSRRRPGHRQETQYF
TRBJ2-1	TRBV7-9	-	TRBD1	TGTGCCAGCAGCCCTAGTAGACAGGGTACCTACAATGAGCAGTTCTTC	CASSPSRQGTYNEQFF
TRBJ2-3	TRBV5-1	many	-	TGCGCCAGCAGCTTTTCCGGGACTAGCACAGATACGCAGTATTTT	CASSFSGTSTDTQYF
TRBJ2-2	TRBV5-1	-	-	TGCGCCAGCAGCTGGTTGGACACCGGGGAGCTGTTTTTT	CASSWLDTGELFF
TRBJ2-3	TRBV29-1	many	TRBD2	TGCAGCGAAAAGCGGGGTGCTGATACGCAGTATTTT	CSEKRGADTQYF
TRBJ2-7	TRBV10-3	-	TRBD1	TGTGCCATCAGCTCCTTTGGGACAGGGTGCTACGAGCAGTACTTC	CAISSFGTGCYEQYF
TRBJ1-6	TRBV20-1	-	TRBD1	TGCAGCCTGGGACAGCCGAATTCACCCCTCCACTTT	CSLGQPNSPLHF
TRBJ2-1	TRBV10-3	-	TRBD2	TGTGCCATCAGTGCGCTAGCGGGAGTTAGCGATGAGCAGTTCTTC	CAISALAGVSDEQFF
TRBJ2-7	TRBV7-2	many	TRBD1	TGTGCCAGCAGCTTGGTAGGGACAGGGACCTACGAGCAGTACTTC	CASSLVGTGTYEQYF
TRBJ2-1	TRBV11-2	few	TRBD2	TGTGCCAGCTCTACTAGCGGGCCCACCTACAATGAGCAGTTCTTC	CASSTSGPTYNEQFF
TRBJ1-1	TRBV19	-	-	TGTGCCAGTAGTATGGGGTCGGACACTGAAGCTTTCTTT	CASSMGSDTEAFF
TRBJ2-1	TRBV7-8	-	-	TGTGCCAGCAGCCCTCCCCGCAGCTCCTACAATGAGCAGTTCTTC	CASSPPRSSYNEQFF
TRBJ2-7	TRBV2	-	-	TGTGCCAGCACCGGACTGAGCTCCTACGAGCAGTACTTC	CASTGLSSYEQYF
TRBJ1-1	TRBV10-3	-	-	TGTGCCATCAGTGAGTCGGGGGTGAGCGCTTTCTTT	CAISESGVSAFF
TRBJ2-3	TRBV3-1	many	-	TGTGCCAGCAGCCACTACGGGACCGATACGCAGTATTTT	CASSHYGTDTQYF
TRBJ1-2	TRBV11-1	-	-	TGTGCCAGCAGCTCTCCCACGGGCGTACGGTTATCCTATCCCCATGGCTACACCTTC	CASSSPTGVRLSYPHGYTF
TRBJ2-1	TRBV12-3/TRBV12-4	-	TRBD1	TGTGCCAGCAGTCCTAGGGGGCCAACCTACAATGAGCAGTTCTTC	CASSPRGPTYNEQFF
TRBJ1-5	TRBV6-5	-	TRBD1	TGTGCCAGCAGTTACTGGACAGGAGGCAATCAGCCCCAGCATTTT	CASSYWTGGNQPQHF
TRBJ1-1	TRBV29-1	many	TRBD1	TGCAGCGTTACTAGGACAGGGGTGCGCACTGAAGCTTTCTTT	CSVTRTGVRTEAFF
TRBJ2-1	TRBV20-1	-	TRBD2	TGCAGTGCTCAAGGGACTAGCGGGAGGTGGGAGTTCTTC	CSAQGTSGRWEFF
TRBJ2-7	TRBV15	few	-	TGTGCCACCAGCAGAGATAAGAGCAGGACAGTTACCTACGAGCAGTACTTC	CATSRDKSRTVTYEQYF
TRBJ2-3	TRBV11-2	few	TRBD2	TGTGCCAGCAGCTTACCGGGAGGGATGGCAGATACGCAGTATTTT	CASSLPGGMADTQYF
TRBJ2-3	TRBV18	few	-	TGTGCCAGCTCACCTCCGACGGGTACGAGCACAGATACGCAGTATTTT	CASSPPTGTSTDTQYF
TRBJ1-3	TRBV12-3/TRBV12-4	few	-	TGTGCCAGCCGGCCGGGCACCTCTGGAAACACCATATATTTT	CASRPGTSGNTIYF
TRBJ2-2	TRBV27	few	TRBD2	TGTGCCAGCACCCTTTCGGGAGGGAACACCGGGGAGCTGTTTTTT	CASTLSGGNTGELFF
TRBJ2-3	TRBV7-2	-	-	TGTGCCAGCAGCTTGGCCCGGGTATCAGATACGCAGTATTTT	CASSLARVSDTQYF
TRBJ2-3	TRBV2	few	-	TGTGCCAGCAGTCCAGGGGGGCATACGCAGTATTTT	CASSPGGHTQYF
TRBJ1-1	TRBV7-9	-	TRBD1	TGTGCCAGCAGTTTCGACAGGGACAGCACTGAAGCTTTCTTT	CASSFDRDSTEAFF